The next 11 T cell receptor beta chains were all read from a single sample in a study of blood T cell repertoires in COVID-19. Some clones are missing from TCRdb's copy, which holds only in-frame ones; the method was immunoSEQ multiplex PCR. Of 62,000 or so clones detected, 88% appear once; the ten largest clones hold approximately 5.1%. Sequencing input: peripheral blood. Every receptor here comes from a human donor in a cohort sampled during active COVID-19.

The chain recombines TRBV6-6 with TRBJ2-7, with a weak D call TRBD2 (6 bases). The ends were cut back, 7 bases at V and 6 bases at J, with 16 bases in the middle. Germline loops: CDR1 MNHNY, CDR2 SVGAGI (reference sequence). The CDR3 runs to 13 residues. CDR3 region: CASISSAGSEQYF. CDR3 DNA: TGTGCCAGCATCTCGTCCGCGGGGTCCGAGCAGTACTTC.

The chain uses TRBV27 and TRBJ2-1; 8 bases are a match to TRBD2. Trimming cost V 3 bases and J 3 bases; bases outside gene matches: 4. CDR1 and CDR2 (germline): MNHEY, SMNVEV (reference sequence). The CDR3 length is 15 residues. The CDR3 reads CASSFRGGNYNEQFF. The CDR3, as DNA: TGTGCCAGCAGTTTTCGCGGGGGGAACTACAATGAGCAGTTCTTC.

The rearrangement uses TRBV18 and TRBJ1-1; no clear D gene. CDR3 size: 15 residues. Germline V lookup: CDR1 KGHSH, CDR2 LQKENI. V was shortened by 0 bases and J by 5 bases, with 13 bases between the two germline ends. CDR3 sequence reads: CASSPPGRGRTEAFF. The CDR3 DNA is TGTGCCAGCTCACCACCGGGTAGAGGAAGGACTGAAGCTTTCTTT. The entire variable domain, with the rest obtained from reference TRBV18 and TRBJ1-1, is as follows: NAGVMQNPRHLVRRRGQEARLRCSPMKGHSHVYWYRQLPEEGLKFMVYLQKENIIDESGMPKERFSAEFPKEGPSILRIQQVVRGDSAAYFCASSPPGRGRTEAFFGQGTRLTVV.

The CDR3 DNA follows: TGTGCCACCGCGAGGGAGGCACTAGACCATTATGGCTACACCTTC. Amino acids: CATAREALDHYGYTF. The J gene is TRBJ1-2, the V gene TRBV2; D gene unclear. The CDR3 totals 15 residues. CDR1 is SNHLY, CDR2 FYNNEI, per germline. V shed 10 bases and J shed 5 bases, with 23 bases lying between them.

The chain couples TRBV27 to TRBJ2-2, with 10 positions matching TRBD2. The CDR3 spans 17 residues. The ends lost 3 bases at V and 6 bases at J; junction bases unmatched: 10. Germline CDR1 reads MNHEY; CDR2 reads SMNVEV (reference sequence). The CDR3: CASSFRSGRARSGELFF. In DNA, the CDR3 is TGTGCCAGCAGTTTTAGGAGCGGGAGGGCCAGATCCGGGGAGCTGTTTTTT.

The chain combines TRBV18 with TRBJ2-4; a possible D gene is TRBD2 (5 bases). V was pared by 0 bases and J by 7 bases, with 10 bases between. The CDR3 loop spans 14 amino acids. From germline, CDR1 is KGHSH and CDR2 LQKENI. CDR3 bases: TGTGCCAGCTCACCACCGTCTAGCACGAACATTCAGTACTTC. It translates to CASSPPSSTNIQYF.

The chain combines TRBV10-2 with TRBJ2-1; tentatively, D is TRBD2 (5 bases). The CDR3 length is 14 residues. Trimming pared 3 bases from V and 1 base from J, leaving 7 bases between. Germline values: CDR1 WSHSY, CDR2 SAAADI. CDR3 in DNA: TGCGCCAGCAGTGAATCGGGGTCCTACAATGAGCAGTTCTTC. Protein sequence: CASSESGSYNEQFF.

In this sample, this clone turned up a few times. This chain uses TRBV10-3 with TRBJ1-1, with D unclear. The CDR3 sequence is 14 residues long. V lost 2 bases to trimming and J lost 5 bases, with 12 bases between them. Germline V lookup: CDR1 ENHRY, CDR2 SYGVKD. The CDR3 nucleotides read TGTGCCATCAGTGAGCCTGCGGGAGTAACTGAAGCTTTCTTT. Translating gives CAISEPAGVTEAFF.

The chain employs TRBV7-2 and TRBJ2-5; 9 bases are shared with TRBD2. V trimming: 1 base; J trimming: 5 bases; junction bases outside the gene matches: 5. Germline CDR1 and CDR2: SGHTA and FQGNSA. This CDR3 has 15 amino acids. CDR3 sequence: CASSLGAAGGETQYF. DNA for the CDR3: TGTGCCAGCAGCTTAGGGGCGGCGGGGGGGGAGACCCAGTACTTC.

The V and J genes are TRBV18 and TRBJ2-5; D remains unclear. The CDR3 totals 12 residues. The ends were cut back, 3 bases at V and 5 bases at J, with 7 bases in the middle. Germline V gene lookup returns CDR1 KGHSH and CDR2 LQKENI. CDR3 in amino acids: CASSPGTETQYF. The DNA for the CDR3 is TGTGCCAGCTCACCCGGTACTGAGACCCAGTACTTC.

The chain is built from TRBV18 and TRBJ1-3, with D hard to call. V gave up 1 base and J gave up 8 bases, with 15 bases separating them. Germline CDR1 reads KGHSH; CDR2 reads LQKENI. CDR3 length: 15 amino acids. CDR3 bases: TGTGCCAGCTCACCACGTGCTTCGGGGAGGGACACCATATATTTT. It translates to CASSPRASGRDTIYF. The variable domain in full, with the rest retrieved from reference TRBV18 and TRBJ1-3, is NAGVMQNPRHLVRRRGQEARLRCSPMKGHSHVYWYRQLPEEGLKFMVYLQKENIIDESGMPKERFSAEFPKEGPSILRIQQVVRGDSAAYFCASSPRASGRDTIYFGEGSWLTVV.